Listed here are 29 T cell receptor beta chains from one sample, sequenced in a study of T cells after yellow fever vaccination (dated by TCRdb to about 2019). This sample's treatment or condition label indicates: live attenuated yellow fever vaccine strain. The library came from 5' RACE. The instrument given in TCRdb is Illumina HiSeq 2500. TCRdb took the public reads, trimmed them with fastp at Q25, ran MiXCR for clone calling and kept in-frame beta chains. Each CDR3 protein appears once, grouped with its most common genes and DNA. For this sample there are roughly 180,000 distinct CDR3 sequences; approximately 6% appear just once. 2.9% of the sample comes from the top ten. Here the sequenced sample was CD4+ T cells sorted from PBMCs, taken on the day of the first yellow fever vaccination. The source is a man younger than 35 who received the YFV17D yellow fever vaccine.

This clonotype was counted at least ten times. V usage is TRBV9 and J usage is TRBJ2-1; no clear D. Germline V CDR1 and CDR2: SGDLS, YYNGEE. Trimming removed 3 bases from V and 15 bases from J, with 16 bases in between. The CDR3 length is 12 residues. CDR3 nucleotide sequence: TGTGCCAGCAGCGAGACGAGTCCGTGGCTGTTCTTC. Translation: CASSETSPWLFF.

This clonotype has only a few counts. This chain links TRBV12-3 or TRBV12-4 with TRBJ1-1, with D possibly TRBD1 on 6 matching bases. Trimming removed 2 bases from V and 1 base from J, with 20 bases in between. The CDR3 sequence is 18 residues long. CDR3 in DNA: TGTGCCAGCAGTTTATACCGGGGGGCCGTAGGAGGGAACACTGAAGCTTTCTTT. It yields the protein CASSLYRGAVGGNTEAFF.

This clonotype was detected many times. A read error may produce the germline difference seen at one junction end. The chain joins TRBV7-3 to TRBJ2-6, with 8 bases that match TRBD2. The CDR3 is 16 amino acids. In germline, CDR1 is SGHTA, CDR2 FQGTGA. The CDR3 DNA reads TGTGCCAGCAGCCTAACGGGAGGGACTGGGGCCAACGTCCTGACTTTC. Translating it yields CASSLTGGTGANVLTF.

The rearrangement joins TRBV5-1 to TRBJ2-3, with D hard to call. Germline CDR1 reads SGHRS; CDR2 reads YFSETQ. CDR3 length equals 15 residues. V was shortened by 4 bases and J by 0 bases, with 12 bases between the two germline ends. The CDR3 DNA follows: TGCGCCAGCAGCGAACACAGAGCTAGCACAGATACGCAGTATTTT. It specifies CASSEHRASTDTQYF.

The chain uses TRBV5-6 and TRBJ1-5, with 7 nucleotides matching TRBD1. V lost 4 bases, J lost 0 bases, and 10 bases stayed unmatched. Germline V gives CDR1 SGHDT, CDR2 YYEEEE. The CDR3 runs 17 residues. CDR3 sequence reads: CASSTLRGRHSNQPQHF. Written as DNA, the CDR3 is TGTGCCAGCAGCACACTCAGGGGGAGACATAGCAATCAGCCCCAGCATTTT.

This clonotype was counted only a few times. The chain employs TRBV4-2 and TRBJ2-2; 9 bases agree with TRBD1. This CDR3 has 16 residues. The germline V gene encodes CDR1 LGHNA and CDR2 YNFKEQ. Trimming cost V 2 bases and J 2 bases; bases outside gene matches: 3. The CDR3 spells CASSQKTGGNTGELFF. The CDR3 DNA reads TGTGCCAGCAGCCAAAAGACAGGGGGAAACACCGGGGAGCTGTTTTTT.

The chain is built from TRBV20-1 and TRBJ1-2; no reliable D call. V lost 7 bases and J lost 4, with 13 bases in between. The CDR3 has 12 amino acids. Germline CDR1 reads DFQATT; CDR2 reads SNEGSKA (reference sequence). The CDR3 DNA reads as TGCAGTGTAGGGCCAGCGCCCTATGGCTACACCTTC. This gives the protein CSVGPAPYGYTF.

This clonotype was counted at least ten times. J is TRBJ2-2 and V is TRBV7-2, with D perhaps matching TRBD1 (7 bases). Trimming removed 5 bases from V and 4 bases from J, with 14 bases in between. Germline CDR1 and CDR2: SGHTA and FQGNSA. This CDR3 has 15 amino acids. The CDR3 sequence: CASSVTGRLTGELFF. DNA of the CDR3: TGTGCCAGCAGCGTGACAGGGAGGCTCACCGGGGAGCTGTTTTTT.

This clonotype has only a few counts. The V call is TRBV10-3, the J call TRBJ2-5; TRBD2 matches at 8 bases. The CDR3 has 14 amino acids. The trim removed 8 bases at V and 4 bases at J, leaving 9 bases unmatched. CDR1 ENHRY and CDR2 SYGVKD come from the germline V gene. CDR3 DNA: TGTGCCATCCGGCGGAGCGGGGGCGGAGAGACCCAGTACTTC. Protein: CAIRRSGGGETQYF.

In its sample, this clonotype was seen a few times. The chain combines TRBV18 with TRBJ2-2; D remains ambiguous. The CDR3 spans 14 residues. Germline CDR1 KGHSH, CDR2 LQKENI. Trimming removed 0 bases from V and 6 bases from J, with 8 bases in between. CDR3 amino acids: CASSPPGSPGELFF. The DNA for the CDR3 is TGTGCCAGCTCACCACCAGGGTCCCCCGGGGAGCTGTTTTTT.

In its sample, this clonotype was seen many times. In DNA, the CDR3 is TGTGCCAGCAGTTTGGGGGCCGGGAGGAACACCGGGGAGCTGTTTTTT. It is translated as CASSLGAGRNTGELFF. The chain couples TRBV12-3 or TRBV12-4 to TRBJ2-2, with D perhaps assigned TRBD1 or TRBD2 (6 bases each). The CDR3 loop spans 16 amino acids. V lost 3 bases and J lost 1, with 12 bases in between.

This clonotype showed up just a few times. The V and J genes are TRBV7-2 and TRBJ1-1; the D is unclear. Trimming stripped 3 bases from V and 2 bases from J, with 10 bases between. The CDR3 covers 14 residues. The germline gives CDR1 SGHTA, CDR2 FQGNSA. The CDR3: CASSFVYSNTEAFF. The CDR3, as DNA: TGTGCCAGCAGCTTTGTATATTCAAACACTGAAGCTTTCTTT.

The rearrangement joins TRBV5-4 to TRBJ1-1; no clear D. Germline V gives CDR1 SGHNT, CDR2 YYREEE (reference sequence). CDR3 size: 14 residues. V lost 4 bases, J lost 5 bases, and 15 bases lay in between. In DNA form, the CDR3 reads TGTGCCAGCAGCATCCCCGGGAGTGGAACTGAAGCTTTCTTT. It translates to CASSIPGSGTEAFF.

This clonotype occurred many times. The chain links TRBV5-1 to TRBJ2-1, with D perhaps being TRBD1 or TRBD2 (5 bases each). V was clipped by 0 bases and J by 8 bases, with 12 bases between them. Per the germline V gene, CDR1 is SGHRS and CDR2 is YFSETQ. The CDR3 sequence is 14 residues long. The CDR3 here is CASSLGSGSDEQFF. CDR3 bases: TGCGCCAGCAGCTTGGGGTCAGGGAGTGATGAGCAGTTCTTC.

The V and J genes are TRBV5-1 and TRBJ2-7; D is perhaps TRBD1 or TRBD2 (5 bases each). V dropped 4 bases and J dropped 7 bases, with 18 bases sitting between them. Germline assignment: CDR1 SGHRS and CDR2 YFSETQ. The CDR3 length is 14 residues. The chain's CDR3 is CASSPGDRLGEQYV. CDR3 sequence (DNA): TGCGCCAGCAGCCCTGGGGACCGGCTGGGAGAGCAGTACGTC.

CDR3 DNA sequence: TGCGCCAGCAGCCAAGGTTTGGACAGAAATCAGCCCCAGCATTTT. Amino acids: CASSQGLDRNQPQHF. The chain links TRBV4-3 to TRBJ1-5, with a tentative D call TRBD1 (6 bases). Germline-derived CDR1 and CDR2 are LGHNA and YSLEER. Trimming took 1 base from V and 4 from J, leaving 11 bases between them. This CDR3 is built from 15 residues.

CDR3 coding DNA: TGTGCCAGCTGCCGCGGCCAAGAGACCCAGTACTTC. This codes for CASCRGQETQYF. The chain links TRBV5-4 to TRBJ2-5, with D uncertain. This CDR3 contains 12 residues. Trimming took 7 bases from V and 1 from J, leaving 8 bases between them. CDR1 and CDR2 (germline): SGHNT, YYREEE (reference sequence).

This clonotype appeared many times. The chain couples TRBV12-3 or TRBV12-4 to TRBJ2-2; unclear D gene. This CDR3 is 15 amino acids long. The V gene lost 4 bases and the J gene lost 3 bases, with 12 bases spanning the gap. The CDR3 coding sequence is TGTGCCAGCAGTTCGGGCGACATGTACACCGGGGAGCTGTTTTTT. It codes for CASSSGDMYTGELFF.

This clonotype came up many times. The chain couples TRBV20-1 to TRBJ1-2; D uncertain. The CDR3 is 12 residues long. V lost 6 bases and J lost 8, with 16 bases in between. Germline V gene data show CDR1 as DFQATT and CDR2 as SNEGSKA (reference sequence). CDR3 region: CSAERQLGGYTF. DNA of the CDR3: TGCAGTGCAGAGAGGCAACTGGGAGGCTACACCTTC.

This clonotype has just a few counts. V and J are TRBV9 and TRBJ1-2; unclear D gene. CDR3 length: 16 amino acids. The germline V gene encodes CDR1 SGDLS and CDR2 YYNGEE. V lost 4 bases to trimming and J lost 1 base, with 17 bases between them. The CDR3 sequence: CASSPGLANFNYGYTF. DNA for the CDR3: TGTGCCAGCAGCCCAGGACTGGCCAACTTTAACTATGGCTACACCTTC.

This clonotype has at least ten counts. V usage is TRBV7-2 and J usage is TRBJ2-3; 8 bases align to TRBD1. The CDR3 extends over 17 amino acids. Looked up from germline, CDR1 is SGHTA and CDR2 is FQGNSA. The V gene end was trimmed by 2 bases and the J gene end by 6 bases; junction bases not matched to a gene: 13. The CDR3 here is CASSLSQGAPARDTQYF. The CDR3 DNA reads TGTGCCAGCAGCTTATCCCAGGGGGCTCCTGCCCGGGATACGCAGTATTTT.

This chain connects TRBV12-3 or TRBV12-4 to TRBJ1-2; the match to TRBD1 covers 8 bases. This CDR3 has 15 residues. V dropped 8 bases and J dropped 3; count of bases not matched to a gene: 11. The CDR3 nucleotides read TGTGCCAGCGCTCCCTCGGACAGGGTGTACTATGGCTACACCTTC. Amino acid sequence: CASAPSDRVYYGYTF.

This clonotype occurred many times. The chain uses TRBV6-5 and TRBJ1-1, with TRBD1 as a possible D gene (5 bases). The CDR3 length is 15 residues. Germline values: CDR1 MNHEY, CDR2 SVGAGI. V lost 2 bases and J 0 bases, leaving 10 bases between the germline ends. As DNA, the CDR3 is TGTGCCAGCAGTTACGGGATCAGGGTGAACACTGAAGCTTTCTTT. This gives the protein CASSYGIRVNTEAFF.

This clonotype was seen ten or more times. V gene TRBV4-3 combines with J gene TRBJ2-3; 13 nucleotides match TRBD2. V shed 0 bases, J shed 4 bases, and the junction held 1 base outside the gene matches. Germline CDR1 LGHNA, CDR2 YSLEER. This CDR3 contains 16 residues. CDR3 sequence (DNA): TGCGCCAGCAGCCAAGAAACTAGCGGGGGGGCAGATACGCAGTATTTT. Its protein product is CASSQETSGGADTQYF.

V usage is TRBV6-1 and J usage is TRBJ1-6, with 7 bases fitting TRBD1. J gave up 7 bases and V 8 bases, and 11 bases lay outside the gene matches. CDR1 is MNHNS, CDR2 SASEGT, per germline. The CDR3 is 15 residues long. In nucleotides, the CDR3 is TGTGCCAGCCGCGGACCAGGGGGGGACAATTCACCCCTCCACTTT. Amino acids: CASRGPGGDNSPLHF.

This clonotype was recorded at least ten times. This chain's CDR3 is CASSLLSGANVLTF. Here the CDR3 DNA reads TGTGCCAGCTCTCTCCTCTCTGGGGCCAACGTCCTGACTTTC. V gene TRBV18 combines with J gene TRBJ2-6; no reliable D call. Germline V gene sequence: CDR1 KGHSH, CDR2 LQKENI. This CDR3 comprises 14 residues. V was trimmed by 6 bases and J by 0 bases, leaving 6 bases between them.

This clonotype came up many times. V is TRBV20-1 and J is TRBJ2-7; weak D call: TRBD1 (5 bases). V dropped 3 bases and J dropped 5 bases, with 14 bases sitting between them. Germline assignment: CDR1 DFQATT and CDR2 SNEGSKA (reference sequence). This CDR3 is built from 13 residues. CDR3 bases: TGCAGTGCTAGCGACAGCCTTTCTCACGAGCAGTACTTC. Protein product: CSASDSLSHEQYF.

The rearrangement links TRBV19 to TRBJ2-7, with a possible D match to TRBD2 (6 bases). Germline V gene lookup returns CDR1 LNHDA and CDR2 SQIVND (reference sequence). The germline V and J ends were trimmed by 5 bases and 1 base, with 15 bases remaining between them. The CDR3 runs to 15 residues. For the CDR3, the DNA is TGTGCCAGTAGTCAATCCGGGACTTATTCCTACGAGCAGTACTTC. This sequence encodes CASSQSGTYSYEQYF.

This clonotype was counted between two and nine times. CDR3 sequence reads: CASSQAGGDYNEQFF. In nucleotides, the CDR3 is TGTGCCAGCTCACAGGCAGGGGGGGATTACAATGAGCAGTTCTTC. The genes are TRBV18 and TRBJ2-1; D possibly matches TRBD1 or TRBD2 (7 bases each). The CDR3 consists of 15 residues. The germline V gene has CDR1 KGHSH and CDR2 LQKENI. The ends were cut back, 4 bases at V and 4 bases at J, with 14 bases in the middle.